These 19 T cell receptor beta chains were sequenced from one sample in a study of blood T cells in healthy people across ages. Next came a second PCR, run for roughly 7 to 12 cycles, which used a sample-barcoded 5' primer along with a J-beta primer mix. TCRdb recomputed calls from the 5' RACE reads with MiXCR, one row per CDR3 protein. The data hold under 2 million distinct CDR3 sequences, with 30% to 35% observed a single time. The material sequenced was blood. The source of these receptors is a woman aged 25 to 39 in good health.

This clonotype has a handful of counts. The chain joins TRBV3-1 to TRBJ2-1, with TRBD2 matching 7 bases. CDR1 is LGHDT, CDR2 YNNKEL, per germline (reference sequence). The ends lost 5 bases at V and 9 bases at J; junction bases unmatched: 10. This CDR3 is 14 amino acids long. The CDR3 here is CASSLLAGGTEQFF. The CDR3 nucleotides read TGTGCCAGCAGCTTACTGGCCGGGGGGACTGAGCAGTTCTTC.

The CDR3 spells CSAGGAVRQETQYF. CDR3 coding DNA: TGCAGCGCCGGGGGGGCAGTAAGACAAGAGACCCAGTACTTC. V gene TRBV29-1 combines with J gene TRBJ2-5; 8 bases are shared with TRBD2. J lost 2 bases, V lost 7 bases, and 9 bases had no gene match. CDR3 length equals 14 residues. The V gene's germline CDR1 is SQVTM and CDR2 ANQGSEA.

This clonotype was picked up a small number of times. CDR3 amino acids: CASSSLTSGYNEQFF. Here the CDR3 DNA reads TGTGCCAGCAGCTCCCTGACTAGCGGGTACAATGAGCAGTTCTTC. V gene TRBV9 combines with J gene TRBJ2-1, with 10 bases aligning to TRBD2. This CDR3 spans 15 amino acids. Trimming cost V 4 bases and J 4 bases; bases outside gene matches: 5. From germline, CDR1 is SGDLS and CDR2 YYNGEE.

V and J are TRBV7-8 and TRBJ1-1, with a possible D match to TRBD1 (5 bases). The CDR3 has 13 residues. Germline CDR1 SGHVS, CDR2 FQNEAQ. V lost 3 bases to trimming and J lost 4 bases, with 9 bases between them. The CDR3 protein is CASSLTVTTEAFF. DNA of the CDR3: TGTGCCAGCAGCTTGACAGTAACCACTGAAGCTTTCTTT.

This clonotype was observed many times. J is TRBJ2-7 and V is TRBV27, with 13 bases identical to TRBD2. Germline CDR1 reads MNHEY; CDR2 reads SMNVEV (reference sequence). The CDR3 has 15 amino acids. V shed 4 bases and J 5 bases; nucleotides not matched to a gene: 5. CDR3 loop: CASSSVTSGRDEQYF. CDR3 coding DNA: TGTGCCAGCAGTTCCGTAACTAGCGGGAGGGACGAGCAGTACTTC.

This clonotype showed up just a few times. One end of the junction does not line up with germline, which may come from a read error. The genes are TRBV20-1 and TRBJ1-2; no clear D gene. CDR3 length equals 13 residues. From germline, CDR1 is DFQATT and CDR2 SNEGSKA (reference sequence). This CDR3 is CSAAVPENCGYTF. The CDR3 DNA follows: TGCAGTGCCGCCGTGCCGGAAAACTGTGGCTACACCTTC.

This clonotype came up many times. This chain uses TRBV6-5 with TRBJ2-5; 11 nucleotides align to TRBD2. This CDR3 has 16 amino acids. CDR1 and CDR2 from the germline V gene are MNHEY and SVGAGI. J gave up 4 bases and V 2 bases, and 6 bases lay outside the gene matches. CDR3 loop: CASSYLHGLAGETQYF. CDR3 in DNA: TGTGCCAGCAGTTACCTCCACGGACTAGCGGGAGAGACCCAGTACTTC.

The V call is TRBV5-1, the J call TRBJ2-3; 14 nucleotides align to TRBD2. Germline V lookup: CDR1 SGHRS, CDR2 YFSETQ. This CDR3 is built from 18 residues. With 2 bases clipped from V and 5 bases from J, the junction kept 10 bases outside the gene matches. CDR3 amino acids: CASSFSSTSGGARDTQYF. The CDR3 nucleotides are TGCGCCAGCAGCTTCTCCTCGACTAGCGGGGGGGCGAGAGATACGCAGTATTTT.

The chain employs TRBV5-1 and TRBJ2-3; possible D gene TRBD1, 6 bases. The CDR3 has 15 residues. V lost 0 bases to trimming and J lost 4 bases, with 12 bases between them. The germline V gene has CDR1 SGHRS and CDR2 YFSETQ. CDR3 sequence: CASSLVVGAADTQYF. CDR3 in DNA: TGCGCCAGCAGCTTGGTGGTGGGGGCTGCAGATACGCAGTATTTT.

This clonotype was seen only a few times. The CDR3 nucleotides are TGTGCCGCGCAAGCCGTCATAGGGGATTTTAACTATGGCTACACCTTC. It translates to CAAQAVIGDFNYGYTF. V gene TRBV6-2 or TRBV6-3 combines with J gene TRBJ1-2, with D possibly matching TRBD1 (5 bases). With 11 bases removed from V and 1 base from J, the gap between germline ends came to 23 bases. The CDR3 is 16 amino acids. Germline loops: CDR1 MNHEY, CDR2 SVGEGT.

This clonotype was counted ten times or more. Written as DNA, the CDR3 is TGTGCCAGCAGCCCGGACTGGCGAGCAATGAGAGAGACCCAGTACTTC. It codes for CASSPDWRAMRETQYF. This chain joins TRBV7-2 and TRBJ2-5; maybe TRBD2 (5 bases). The CDR3 has 16 residues. V lost 5 bases and J 4 bases, leaving 20 bases between the germline ends. The V gene's germline CDR1 is SGHTA and CDR2 FQGNSA.

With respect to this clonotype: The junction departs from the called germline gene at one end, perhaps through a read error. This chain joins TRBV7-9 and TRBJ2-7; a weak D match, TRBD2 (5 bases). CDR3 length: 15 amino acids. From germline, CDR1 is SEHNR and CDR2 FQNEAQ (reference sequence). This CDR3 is CASSFRMAGVYEQYF. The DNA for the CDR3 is TGTGCCAGCAGCTTTCGAATGGCGGGCGTCTACGAACAGTACTTC.

CDR3 nucleotide sequence: TGTGCCAGCAGTTTATCGAGACGGGGGAACACTGAAGCTTTCTTT. It is translated as CASSLSRRGNTEAFF. V usage is TRBV27 and J usage is TRBJ1-1; D gene uncertain. The CDR3 sequence is 15 residues long. V was pared by 0 bases and J by 1 base, with 9 bases between. From germline, CDR1 is MNHEY and CDR2 SMNVEV (reference sequence).

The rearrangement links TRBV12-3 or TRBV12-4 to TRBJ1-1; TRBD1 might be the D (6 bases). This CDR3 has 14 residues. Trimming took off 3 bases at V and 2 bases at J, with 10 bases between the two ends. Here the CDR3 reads CASSFSTGNTEAFF. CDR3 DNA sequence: TGTGCCAGCAGTTTTTCGACAGGCAACACTGAAGCTTTCTTT.

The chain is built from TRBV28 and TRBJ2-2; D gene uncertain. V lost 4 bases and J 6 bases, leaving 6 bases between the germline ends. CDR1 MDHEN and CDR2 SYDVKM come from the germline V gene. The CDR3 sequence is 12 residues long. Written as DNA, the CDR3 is TGTGCCAGCAGTTCCCAAGCCGGGGAGCTGTTTTTT. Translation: CASSSQAGELFF.

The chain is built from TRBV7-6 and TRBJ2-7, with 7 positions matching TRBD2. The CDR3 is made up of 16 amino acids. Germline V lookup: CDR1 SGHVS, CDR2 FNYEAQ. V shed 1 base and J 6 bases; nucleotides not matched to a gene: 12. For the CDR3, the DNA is TGTGCCAGCAGCTTAGGGTCTGGACTAGTGGTTGCCGAGCAGTACTTC. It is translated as CASSLGSGLVVAEQYF.

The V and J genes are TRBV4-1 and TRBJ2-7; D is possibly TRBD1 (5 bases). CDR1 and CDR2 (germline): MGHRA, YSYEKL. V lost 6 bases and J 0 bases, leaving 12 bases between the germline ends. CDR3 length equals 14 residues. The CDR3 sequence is CASRPKDTSYEQYF. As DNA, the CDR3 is TGCGCCAGCAGACCTAAGGACACCTCCTACGAGCAGTACTTC.

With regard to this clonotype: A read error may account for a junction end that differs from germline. The CDR3 here is CAWSWGSGIGTDMQYF. The CDR3 DNA reads as TGTGCCTGGAGTTGGGGGAGCGGAATCGGCACAGATATGCAGTATTTT. The rearrangement uses TRBV30 and TRBJ2-3, with D perhaps TRBD1 or TRBD2 (5 bases each). This CDR3 comprises 16 residues. Germline-derived CDR1 and CDR2 are GTSNPN and SVGIG (reference sequence).

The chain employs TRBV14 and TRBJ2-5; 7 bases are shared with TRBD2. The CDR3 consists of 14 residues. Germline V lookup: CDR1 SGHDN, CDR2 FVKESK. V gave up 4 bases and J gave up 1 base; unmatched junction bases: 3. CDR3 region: CASSRRLAQETQYF. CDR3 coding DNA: TGTGCCAGCAGCCGCCGACTAGCCCAAGAGACCCAGTACTTC.